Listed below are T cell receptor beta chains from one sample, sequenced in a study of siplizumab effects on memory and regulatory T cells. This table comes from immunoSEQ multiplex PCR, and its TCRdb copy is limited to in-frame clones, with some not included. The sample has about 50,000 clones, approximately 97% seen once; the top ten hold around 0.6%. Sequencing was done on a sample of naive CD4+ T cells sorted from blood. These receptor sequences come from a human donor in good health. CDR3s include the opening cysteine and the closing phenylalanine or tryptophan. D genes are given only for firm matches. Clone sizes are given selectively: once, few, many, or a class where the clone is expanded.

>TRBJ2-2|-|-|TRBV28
TGTGCCAGCAGCTCCCCGGGGCTAAAGGAGGGGACCGGGGAGCTGTTTTTT
CASSSPGLKEGTGELFF
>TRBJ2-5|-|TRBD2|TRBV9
TGTGCCAGCAGCTCCAGGGAGGGGTGGGAGACCCAGTACTTC
CASSSREGWETQYF
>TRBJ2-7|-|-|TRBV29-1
TGCAGCGTTGAAGATCAGGGGCGGCCCCGCGAGCAGTACTTC
CSVEDQGRPREQYF
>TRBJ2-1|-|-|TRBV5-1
TGCGCCAGCAGCTTGGTTGTTAGTCTTAATAATGAGCAGTTCTTC
CASSLVVSLNNEQFF
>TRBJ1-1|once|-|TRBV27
TGTGCTCAGGAGACACCGCCACCGGAAGGCACTGAAGCTTTCTTT
CAQETPPPEGTEAFF
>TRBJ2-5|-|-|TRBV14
TGTGCCAGCAGCAAAGAGGGCAGTAAGACGACCCAGTACTTC
CASSKEGSKTTQYF
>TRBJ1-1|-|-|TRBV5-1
TGCGCCAGCAGCTTTACAGGGTTGAACACTGAAGCTTTCTTT
CASSFTGLNTEAFF
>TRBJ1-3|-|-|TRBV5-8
TGTGCCAGCAGCCTCAGATTGAAAAGTCGACTCGGAAACACCATATATTTT
CASSLRLKSRLGNTIYF
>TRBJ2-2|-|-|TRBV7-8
TGTGCCAGCAGCTTAATTTCCCCCGGGGAGCTGTTTTTT
CASSLISPGELFF
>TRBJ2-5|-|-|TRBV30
TGTGCCTGGAAGGGGAACAGTTGGCAAGAGACCCAGTACTTC
CAWKGNSWQETQYF
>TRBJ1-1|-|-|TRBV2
TGTGCCAGCAGTTATCACAGTAACACTGAAGCTTTCTTT
CASSYHSNTEAFF
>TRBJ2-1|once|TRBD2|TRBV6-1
TGTGCCAGCAGTGACGCGGCGGGAGTTTCTGTTCGGCAGTTCTTC
CASSDAAGVSVRQFF
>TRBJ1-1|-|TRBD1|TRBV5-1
TGCGCCAGCAGCTTGGGATACAGGGGCGGTTTGTACACTGAAGCTTTCTTT
CASSLGYRGGLYTEAFF
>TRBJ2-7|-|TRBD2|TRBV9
TGTGCCAGCAGCGTAGAACTAGCGGGTCCCTACGAGCAGTACTTC
CASSVELAGPYEQYF
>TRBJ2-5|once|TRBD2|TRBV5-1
TGCGCCAGCAGCTTTTTGACGGGAGGGCGGGAGACCCAGTACTTC
CASSFLTGGRETQYF
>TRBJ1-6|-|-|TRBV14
TGTGCCAGCAGCCAGAGGGAGGGTTCACCCCTCCACTTT
CASSQREGSPLHF